This entry concerns a single TCR beta chain. The antigen is unknown. Germline values: CDR1 MDHEN, CDR2 SYDVKM. The CDR3 contains 16 residues. V trimming: 5 bases; J trimming: 6 bases; junction bases outside the gene matches: 12. This entry comes from a study of PD-1 blockade in classical Hodgkin lymphoma. At the level of the study: Intravenous delivery of nivolumab at 3 mg/kg to patients occurred every 2 weeks. Study-level findings and limits: Excluded were patients who started nivolumab under 1 year after ASCT, a group that had lower diversity. Lower baseline TCR diversity marked trial partial responders and progressors. Relapsed/refractory patients reportedly had lower baseline diversity than newly diagnosed patients.

TCRdb's table, derived via immunoSEQ multiplex PCR, lists solely in-frame clones and lacks some. The sample has under 40,000 clones; around 80% are singletons. The time point denotes: cycle 4 day 1 (C4D1), after 5 to 7 weeks of nivolumab. All the patients suffered relapse after autologous stem cell transplantation, and brentuximab vedotin exposure differed. Sequenced material: peripheral blood mononuclear cells (PBMCs), taken before the fourth cycle of nivolumab. The chain links TRBV28 to TRBJ2-3; 9 bases are shared with TRBD1. This sequence was found in a human donor with classical Hodgkin lymphoma. The CDR3 DNA follows: TGTGCCAGCAGTCCCCCCAGGACAGGGGCGGGGGATACGCAGTATTTT. This codes for CASSPPRTGAGDTQYF. The full variable domain, completed using reference TRBV28 and TRBJ2-3, is DVKVTQSSRYLVKRTGEKVFLECVQDMDHENMFWYRQDPGLGLRLIYFSYDVKMKEKGDIPEGYSVSREKKERFSLILESASTNQTSMYLCASSPPRTGAGDTQYFGPGTRLTVL.